The 26 T cell receptor beta chains below all came from one sample that was sequenced in a study of preoperative IRX-2 immunotherapy in early breast cancer. Here immunoSEQ multiplex PCR was the method, and the copy in TCRdb shows in-frame clones only, minus some. The data hold 95,000 to 100,000 clones, with about nine tenths observed a single time. The treatment was: preoperative locoregional IRX-2 cytokine immunotherapy. Sequences were derived from tumor tissue, sampled after IRX-2 immunotherapy. These receptor sequences come from a human donor with breast cancer.

J is TRBJ2-5 and V is TRBV12-5, with D unclear. V was cut by 5 bases and J by 2 bases, with 18 bases left in between. The CDR3 is 16 amino acids. Germline CDR1 is LGHNT and CDR2 is FRNRAP. CDR3 loop: CASGPGEGSFQETQYF. The CDR3, as DNA: TGTGCTAGTGGTCCCGGTGAAGGGTCCTTTCAAGAGACCCAGTACTTC.

This chain connects TRBV19 to TRBJ2-1, with D possibly being TRBD1 or TRBD2 (5 bases each). V lost 6 bases, J lost 3 bases, and 15 bases lay in between. Germline CDR1 and CDR2: LNHDA and SQIVND (reference sequence). This CDR3 comprises 15 residues. The DNA for the CDR3 is TGTGCCAGTAGACCGGGGCCGAGGGACTACAATGAGCAGTTCTTC. It is translated as CASRPGPRDYNEQFF.

This clone was seen only a few times. The V and J genes are TRBV10-1 and TRBJ2-3, with 8 bases fitting TRBD2. The junction had 4 bases not matched to a gene; V was cut back by 3 bases and J by 5 bases. There are 14 residues in the CDR3. The germline V gene has CDR1 WNHNN and CDR2 SYGVQD (reference sequence). As DNA, the CDR3 is TGCGCCAGCAGTGACGGGGGGGGAAGAGATACGCAGTATTTT. This sequence encodes CASSDGGGRDTQYF.

J is TRBJ2-2 and V is TRBV7-7; D possibly corresponds to TRBD1 (6 bases). The CDR3 loop spans 16 amino acids. From germline, CDR1 is SSHAT and CDR2 FNYEAQ (reference sequence). Trimming took 1 base from V and 5 from J, leaving 14 bases between them. The CDR3 bases are TGTGCCAGCAGCTTAGAGGGACACAGAAGAACCGGGGAGCTGTTTTTT. Amino acids: CASSLEGHRRTGELFF.

V gene TRBV6-8 combines with J gene TRBJ1-5, with D perhaps matching TRBD1 (5 bases). The CDR3 spans 16 residues. The germline V gene encodes CDR1 MNHGY and CDR2 SAAAGT. Trimming left V 5 bases short and J 1 base short, with 15 bases between. CDR3 nucleotides: TGTGCCAGCAGTGAGAGATCGGGGGGGAGCAATCAGCCCCAGCATTTT. Translating gives CASSERSGGSNQPQHF.

The chain has TRBV18 and TRBJ2-3, with TRBD2 identical over 11 bases. This CDR3 contains 17 residues. Germline V gives CDR1 KGHSH, CDR2 LQKENI. Trimming took 2 bases from V and 3 from J; bases not matched to a gene: 7. The CDR3 here is CASSPVGTSGATDTQYF. The CDR3 DNA reads as TGTGCCAGCTCACCAGTAGGGACTAGCGGTGCGACAGATACGCAGTATTTT.

The V gene is TRBV19, the J gene TRBJ1-1; TRBD1 might be the D (5 bases). The CDR3 consists of 14 residues. The V gene lost 7 bases and the J gene lost 3 bases, with 15 bases spanning the gap. Germline CDR1 is LNHDA and CDR2 is SQIVND (reference sequence). CDR3 region: CASMPTALDTEAFF. The DNA for the CDR3 is TGTGCCAGTATGCCGACAGCCCTGGACACTGAAGCTTTCTTT.

The gene calls are TRBV23-1 and TRBJ2-2; D gene uncertain. TRBV23-1 is classed as an ORF, of uncertain function. The CDR3 has 17 amino acids. V dropped 6 bases and J dropped 6 bases, with 23 bases sitting between them. The CDR3 region is CASSEPGLGSLPGELFF. The CDR3 bases are TGCGCCAGCAGCGAACCCGGGCTAGGAAGTCTTCCCGGGGAGCTGTTTTTT.

This chain joins TRBV18 and TRBJ2-4, with TRBD1 matching 7 bases. Per the germline V gene, CDR1 is KGHSH and CDR2 is LQKENI. Trimming took 0 bases from V and 4 from J; bases not matched to a gene: 3. The length of the CDR3 is 15 residues. CDR3 residues: CASSPPGTEKNIQYF. CDR3 nucleotides: TGTGCCAGCTCACCACCAGGGACAGAGAAAAACATTCAGTACTTC.

This clone was observed a single time. The chain joins TRBV30 to TRBJ2-1; D ambiguous. The V end was cut by 5 bases, the J end by 0 bases, with 17 bases between. CDR3 length: 16 amino acids. CDR1 is GTSNPN, CDR2 SVGIG, per germline (reference sequence). This CDR3 is CAWWTKTLFSYNEQFF. CDR3 nucleotide sequence: TGTGCCTGGTGGACGAAAACACTCTTCTCCTACAATGAGCAGTTCTTC.

V is TRBV6-8 and J is TRBJ1-5; D not resolved. The CDR3 length is 14 residues. V was shortened by 2 bases and J by 5 bases, with 10 bases between the two germline ends. CDR1 and CDR2 (germline): MNHGY, SAAAGT. The CDR3 spells CASSYADWDQPQHF. DNA of the CDR3: TGTGCCAGCAGTTACGCCGATTGGGATCAGCCCCAGCATTTT.

The gene calls are TRBV7-6 and TRBJ1-1, with 8 bases lining up with TRBD1. Trimming at V came to 1 base and at J to 10 bases, leaving 8 bases not matched to a gene. The CDR3 runs to 14 residues. The germline V gene encodes CDR1 SGHVS and CDR2 FNYEAQ. CDR3 protein: CASSLEVRDRRAFF. Written as DNA, the CDR3 is TGTGCCAGCAGCTTAGAGGTCCGGGACAGGCGAGCTTTCTTT.

The chain recombines TRBV5-1 with TRBJ1-6, with a possible D match to TRBD1 (5 bases). CDR3 length equals 15 residues. Trimming pared 4 bases from V and 9 bases from J, leaving 17 bases between. Germline V CDR1 and CDR2: SGHRS, YFSETQ. DNA of the CDR3: TGCGCCAGCAGCGAGCCTCGGGGGTCGGGTTCACCCCTCCACTTT. Protein sequence: CASSEPRGSGSPLHF.

The chain links TRBV30 to TRBJ2-5; D unresolved. The CDR3 consists of 13 residues. Trimming removed 0 bases at V and 3 bases at J, with 8 bases between. Germline V CDR1 and CDR2: GTSNPN, SVGIG (reference sequence). CDR3 nucleotides: TGTGCCTGGAGTGTACGTCTAGAAGAGACCCAGTACTTC. Protein product: CAWSVRLEETQYF.

The chain has TRBV5-1 and TRBJ1-4; a weak D match, TRBD1 (5 bases). CDR3 size: 16 residues. The germline V gene has CDR1 SGHRS and CDR2 YFSETQ. V lost 3 bases and J 4 bases, leaving 16 bases between the germline ends. CDR3 nucleotides: TGCGCCAGCAGCTGGGGGTCAACGGGGAATAATGAAAAACTGTTTTTT. This codes for CASSWGSTGNNEKLFF.

This clone showed up just a few times. The gene calls are TRBV11-3 and TRBJ1-3; TRBD1 might be the D (5 bases). Germline assignment: CDR1 SGHNT and CDR2 YENEEA. With 4 bases removed from V and 3 bases from J, the gap between germline ends came to 16 bases. This CDR3 is 16 amino acids long. For the CDR3, the DNA is TGTGCCAGCAGCTCTGGTGGGGCGACGATTGGAAACACCATATATTTT. This translates into CASSSGGATIGNTIYF.

The chain joins TRBV19 to TRBJ2-2; D may be TRBD1 (5 bases). Germline CDR1 LNHDA, CDR2 SQIVND (reference sequence). The ends were cut back, 6 bases at V and 1 base at J, with 15 bases in the middle. The CDR3 has 16 residues. Written as DNA, the CDR3 is TGTGCCAGTAGGCCCCCGAGACAGCTGAACACCGGGGAGCTGTTTTTT. Translation gives CASRPPRQLNTGELFF.

The V gene is TRBV11-3, the J gene TRBJ2-1, with 11 positions matching TRBD2. Trimming removed 5 bases from V and 7 bases from J; junction bases left unmatched: 7. Germline V gene sequence: CDR1 SGHNT, CDR2 YENEEA. This CDR3 spans 15 amino acids. For the CDR3, the DNA is TGTGCCAGCAGCCACCTAGCGGGGGGAGGAAATGAGCAGTTCTTC. Translated: CASSHLAGGGNEQFF.

CDR3 DNA sequence: TGTGCCAGCAGCTTAGCGGAGGCCTCGGGTGAAAAACTGTTTTTT. Translating gives CASSLAEASGEKLFF. The rearrangement links TRBV7-7 to TRBJ1-4; D gene unclear. The CDR3 is made up of 15 amino acids. Trimming took 0 bases from V and 7 from J, leaving 12 bases between them. Germline V gives CDR1 SSHAT, CDR2 FNYEAQ (reference sequence).

The V gene is TRBV5-1, the J gene TRBJ2-2, with D possibly being TRBD2 (5 bases). This CDR3 has 19 amino acids. V was shortened by 4 bases and J by 3 bases, with 25 bases between the two germline ends. CDR1 and CDR2 (germline): SGHRS, YFSETQ. CDR3 residues: CASSHTGVPPGFDTGELFF. Here the CDR3 DNA reads TGCGCCAGCAGCCATACCGGGGTTCCCCCCGGGTTTGACACCGGGGAGCTGTTTTTT. The complete variable domain, with remaining parts taken from reference TRBV5-1 and TRBJ2-2, reads KAGVTQTPRYLIKTRGQQVTLSCSPISGHRSVSWYQQTPGQGLQFLFEYFSETQRNKGNFPGRFSGRQFSNSRSEMNVSTLELGDSALYLCASSHTGVPPGFDTGELFFGEGSRLTVL.

J is TRBJ1-4 and V is TRBV15; D possibly corresponds to TRBD1 (5 bases). V gave up 5 bases and J gave up 4 bases, with 11 bases separating them. Germline V CDR1 and CDR2: LNHNV, YYDKDF (reference sequence). CDR3 length: 14 residues. For the CDR3, the DNA is TGTGCCACCAGCGCAGGTGACAGTAATGAAAAACTGTTTTTT. It specifies CATSAGDSNEKLFF.

DNA for the CDR3: TGTGCCAGCAGCCGAAGGGGTTCGGGACAGGGTAGTGAGGAGCAGTACTTC. Its protein is CASSRRGSGQGSEEQYF. The chain employs TRBV11-3 and TRBJ2-7, with 9 bases lining up with TRBD1. The CDR3 has 17 amino acids. The germline CDR1 and CDR2 sequences are SGHNT and YENEEA. V was clipped by 5 bases and J by 7 bases; unmatched bases: 18.

The chain is built from TRBV11-3 and TRBJ2-7; the match to TRBD2 covers 13 bases. After removal of 6 bases from V and 2 bases from J, the junction contained 4 bases not matched to a gene. Germline V lookup: CDR1 SGHNT, CDR2 YENEEA. This CDR3 has 15 residues. The CDR3 loop reads CASRAGLAGAYEQYF. In DNA form, the CDR3 reads TGTGCCAGCAGAGCCGGACTAGCGGGGGCCTACGAGCAGTACTTC.

The J gene is TRBJ1-5, the V gene TRBV5-1; 8 nucleotides match TRBD1. Looked up from germline, CDR1 is SGHRS and CDR2 is YFSETQ. Trimming at V came to 4 bases and at J to 6 bases, leaving 12 bases not matched to a gene. This CDR3 contains 16 residues. The CDR3 DNA sequence: TGCGCCAGCAGCCCGGAGGGCAGGGGGCTTGGTCAGCCCCAGCATTTT. This codes for CASSPEGRGLGQPQHF.

The chain uses TRBV19 and TRBJ2-7, with a possible D match to TRBD1 (6 bases). Trimming shortened V by 4 bases and J by 3 bases, and 10 bases separated the two germline ends. CDR1 and CDR2 (germline): LNHDA, SQIVND (reference sequence). The CDR3 has 13 residues. The CDR3 sequence is CASSTRTVYEQYF. The DNA of the CDR3 is TGTGCCAGTAGTACCCGGACAGTCTACGAGCAGTACTTC.

This clone has only one observation. This chain uses TRBV12-5 with TRBJ2-1; 8 bases line up with TRBD1. CDR3 length equals 16 residues. CDR1 is LGHNT, CDR2 FRNRAP, per germline. Germline trimming cut 5 bases from V and 8 bases from J; bases unmatched to any gene: 14. CDR3 in DNA: TGTGCTAGTGGTGGAAGCAGGGGGCTAATTGTGGATGAGCAGTTCTTC. Residues: CASGGSRGLIVDEQFF.